This paragraph covers one T cell receptor (beta chain) sequence. The antigen is unknown. The entry originates in a study of OX40 agonist ivuxolimab in advanced cancers. Study details: Patients took ivuxolimab, an agonistic anti-OX40 (CD134) antibody. General observations from the study: Part of the nonresponder group also had normalized T-cell clonal expansion that was low. The study found that CD8+ T cells averaged more expanded clones than CD4+. In the expanded peripheral T cells, antigen specificity was never determined.

Generated by immunoSEQ multiplex PCR, the TCRdb table keeps only in-frame clones and is missing some. The data hold some 100,000 clones, with less than 95% observed a single time. The TCR comes from an adult with an advanced solid tumor such as melanoma, head and neck, liver or kidney cancer. Sequenced here: CD4+ or CD8+ T cells sorted from blood, sampled in a trial of the OX40 agonist ivuxolimab.

Here the CDR3 reads CASSLVQGSFNQPQHF. CDR3 coding DNA: TGTGCCAGCAGTTTAGTACAGGGAAGCTTCAATCAGCCCCAGCATTTT. The V call is TRBV28, the J call TRBJ1-5; possibly TRBD1 for D (6 bases). Germline-derived CDR1 and CDR2 are MDHEN and SYDVKM. The CDR3 runs to 16 residues. Trimming removed 2 bases from V and 3 bases from J, with 14 bases in between.